Described below is a single T cell receptor (beta chain) sequence and its context. Antigen: not known. The data derive from a study of T cell repertoires in cytomegalovirus infection. Study-level information: Public TCR beta signature analysis indicated the presence of both CMV infection and matching HLA type.

In TCRdb, the reads were re-called with MiXCR into one record per CDR3 protein. There are about 250,000 distinct CDR3 sequences in the sample; 9% to 15% occur only once, and about 1.5% lies in the top ten. The germline V gene encodes CDR1 SGHRS and CDR2 YFSETQ. The V and J ends lost 0 bases and 8 bases, in that order; junction bases with no gene match: 6. The CDR3 is made up of 15 amino acids. Findings of the study overall: CMV-specific HLA-C-restricted TCR beta clonotypes dominated the ex vivo response.

The sample taken for sequencing was PBMCs. This receptor was taken from a human donor in good health (CMV status not recorded). Some clones in this sample may be carry-over from other donors' samples. The genes are TRBV5-1 and TRBJ1-5, with 9 bases matching TRBD1. Written as DNA, the CDR3 is TGCGCCAGCAGCTTGGATGGGACAGGGAGAAAGCCCCAGCATTTT. It codes for CASSLDGTGRKPQHF. The full variable domain, in which reference TRBV5-1 and TRBJ1-5 provide the parts outside the CDR3, is KAGVTQTPRYLIKTRGQQVTLSCSPISGHRSVSWYQQTPGQGLQFLFEYFSETQRNKGNFPGRFSGRQFSNSRSEMNVSTLELGDSALYLCASSLDGTGRKPQHFGDGTRLSIL.